Included here is one TCR beta chain sequence, with context. The primer mix had 52 TRBV and 13 TRBJ primers. The method was immunoSEQ multiplex PCR; TCRdb's version includes in-frame clones alone and lacks a portion of them. The sample records 10,000 or so clones, approximately 87% being singletons. Every patient with CD3G deficiency had evidence of autoimmunity. This specimen belongs to a study of regulatory T cells. In germline, CDR1 is MDHEN, CDR2 SYDVKM. The V and J ends lost 3 bases and 4 bases respectively, with 10 bases between them. This CDR3 is built from 14 residues. The receptor was isolated from a person aged 18 to 30 with CD3G deficiency. Sequencing was done on a sample of CD8+ T cells sorted from blood. This chain connects TRBV28 to TRBJ1-5; maybe TRBD1 (6 bases). CDR3 in amino acids: CASSLNRVNQPQHF. The CDR3 nucleotides are TGTGCCAGCAGTTTGAACAGGGTGAATCAGCCCCAGCATTTT.